These 30 T cell receptor beta chains share one sample of origin, sequenced in a study of cytomegalovirus exposure and HLA in healthy donors. PCR involved 60 Vbeta and 13 Jbeta primers. The method was immunoSEQ multiplex PCR; TCRdb's version includes in-frame clones alone and lacks a portion of them. Here the sample spans about 200,000 clones, about 70% being singletons. The sample was PBMCs. The receptors originated from a woman aged 30 to 39 in good health and CMV-seronegative.

CDR3: CASSTLDRLYEQYF. The CDR3 DNA is TGTGCCAGCAGTACCTTGGACAGGCTCTACGAGCAGTACTTC. The chain joins TRBV27 to TRBJ2-7; TRBD1 aligns across 7 bases. Germline loops: CDR1 MNHEY, CDR2 SMNVEV (reference sequence). This CDR3 has 14 amino acids. With V trimmed by 5 bases and J by 3 bases, 7 bases remained unmatched.

The chain links TRBV7-3 to TRBJ2-1; TRBD2 might be the D (6 bases). The length of the CDR3 is 17 residues. Per the germline V gene, CDR1 is SGHTA and CDR2 is FQGTGA. V lost 1 base to trimming and J lost 5 bases, with 18 bases between them. The CDR3 nucleotides are TGTGCCAGCAGCTTAAGACCCCCTACGACTAGTAACAATGAGCAGTTCTTC. It is translated as CASSLRPPTTSNNEQFF.

The V and J genes are TRBV10-3 and TRBJ2-3; 11 bases align to TRBD2. The V gene end was trimmed by 10 bases and the J gene end by 2 bases; junction bases not matched to a gene: 8. From germline, CDR1 is ENHRY and CDR2 SYGVKD. The CDR3 has 15 amino acids. This CDR3 reads CATALAGGPTDTQYF. Written as DNA, the CDR3 is TGTGCCACCGCCTTAGCGGGGGGGCCCACAGATACGCAGTATTTT.

The chain uses TRBV18 and TRBJ2-3, with D maybe TRBD2 (6 bases). This CDR3 has 14 amino acids. V was shortened by 4 bases and J by 2 bases, with 10 bases between the two germline ends. Germline CDR1 reads KGHSH; CDR2 reads LQKENI. This CDR3 is CASSLQGLTDTQYF. CDR3 nucleotides: TGTGCCAGCTCACTGCAGGGACTCACAGATACGCAGTATTTT.

V usage is TRBV6-1 and J usage is TRBJ1-2, with D possibly matching TRBD1 (5 bases). The CDR3 consists of 13 residues. V was clipped by 3 bases and J by 4 bases, with 9 bases between them. In germline, CDR1 is MNHNS, CDR2 SASEGT. The CDR3 is CASSDQGAYGYTF. The CDR3 DNA reads as TGTGCCAGCAGTGACCAGGGCGCCTATGGCTACACCTTC.

This rearrangement joins TRBV6-6 to TRBJ1-4; D might be TRBD1 (6 bases). V was shortened by 6 bases and J by 7 bases, with 15 bases between the two germline ends. Germline V gives CDR1 MNHNY, CDR2 SVGAGI (reference sequence). CDR3 length: 14 residues. CDR3 nucleotide sequence: TGTGCCAGCAGCCCCCGGGGGGCCGTTGAAAAACTGTTTTTT. This encodes CASSPRGAVEKLFF.

This chain connects TRBV7-2 to TRBJ1-4; D gene ambiguous. This CDR3 spans 14 amino acids. Germline-derived CDR1 and CDR2 are SGHTA and FQGNSA. V lost 7 bases to trimming and J lost 0 bases, with 9 bases between them. The chain's CDR3 is CASKTGTTNEKLFF. The CDR3 DNA reads as TGTGCCAGCAAAACCGGGACAACTAATGAAAAACTGTTTTTT.

CDR3 residues: CASSDESGGCGYTF. DNA of the CDR3: TGTGCCAGCAGTGATGAATCCGGGGGATGTGGCTACACCTTC. The chain links TRBV2 to TRBJ1-2, with a tentative D call TRBD1 (5 bases). Germline V CDR1 and CDR2: SNHLY, FYNNEI. V lost 3 bases, J lost 7 bases, and 15 bases lay in between. CDR3 size: 14 residues.

The V gene is TRBV10-3, the J gene TRBJ2-7, with D possibly TRBD2 on 5 matching bases. Germline lookup yields CDR1 ENHRY and CDR2 SYGVKD. Trimming stripped 2 bases from V and 2 bases from J, with 10 bases between. This CDR3 is built from 14 residues. This chain's CDR3 is CAISEASQTYEQYF. CDR3 bases: TGTGCCATCAGTGAGGCTAGCCAAACCTACGAGCAGTACTTC.

The chain uses TRBV7-3 and TRBJ2-3; D remains ambiguous. Trimming left V 5 bases short and J 0 bases short, with 6 bases between. Germline CDR1 is SGHTA and CDR2 is FQGTGA. The CDR3 extends over 13 amino acids. The CDR3 sequence is CASSPPSTDTQYF. CDR3 sequence (DNA): TGTGCCAGCAGCCCCCCTAGCACAGATACGCAGTATTTT. Full variable domain (missing parts from reference TRBV7-3 and TRBJ2-3): GAGVSQTPSNKVTEKGKYVELRCDPISGHTALYWYRQSLGQGPEFLIYFQGTGAADDSGLPNDRFFAVRPEGSVSTLKIQRTERGDSAVYLCASSPPSTDTQYFGPGTRLTVL.

The rearrangement links TRBV6-1 to TRBJ2-2, with a possible D match to TRBD1 (7 bases). Looked up from germline, CDR1 is MNHNS and CDR2 is SASEGT. The CDR3 runs 17 residues. Deletions cut 4 bases from V and 4 bases from J, with 19 bases between. The CDR3 protein is CASSARPAGGSTGELFF. As DNA, the CDR3 is TGTGCCAGCAGTGCCCGACCCGCAGGGGGGAGCACCGGGGAGCTGTTTTTT.

The chain joins TRBV7-6 to TRBJ1-5; a possible D gene is TRBD1 (5 bases). This CDR3 region has 15 residues. V lost 1 base and J lost 6, with 13 bases in between. The V gene's germline CDR1 is SGHVS and CDR2 FNYEAQ. CDR3 sequence reads: CASSLEQGSAQPQHF. As DNA, the CDR3 is TGTGCCAGCAGCTTAGAGCAGGGTTCGGCTCAGCCCCAGCATTTT.

This chain links TRBV7-6 with TRBJ1-5; TRBD1 aligns across 8 bases. Germline V gene data show CDR1 as SGHVS and CDR2 as FNYEAQ. With 5 bases clipped from V and 8 bases from J, the junction kept 11 bases outside the gene matches. The CDR3 is 15 amino acids. The CDR3, as DNA: TGTGCCAGCAGCAGCCGACAGGGGTCCGTGGAGCCCCAGCATTTT. It codes for CASSSRQGSVEPQHF.

This clone was seen a single time. The CDR3 reads CASSSQGVGNQPQHF. Written as DNA, the CDR3 is TGTGCCAGCAGCTCTCAGGGGGTGGGTAATCAGCCCCAGCATTTT. V gene TRBV7-8 combines with J gene TRBJ1-5, with 7 bases fitting TRBD1. The V gene's germline CDR1 is SGHVS and CDR2 FQNEAQ. The CDR3 contains 15 residues. The V and J ends lost 4 bases and 4 bases, in that order; junction bases with no gene match: 7.

The chain couples TRBV11-1 to TRBJ2-1; 7 nucleotides line up with TRBD2. CDR3 length: 14 residues. The trim removed 3 bases at V and 4 bases at J, leaving 3 bases unmatched. The germline gives CDR1 SGHAT, CDR2 FQDESV (reference sequence). Here the CDR3 DNA reads TGTGCCAGCAGCTTTGAGGGAGGGTACAATGAGCAGTTCTTC. Translating gives CASSFEGGYNEQFF.

V and J are TRBV19 and TRBJ2-7, with 7 bases lining up with TRBD2. From germline, CDR1 is LNHDA and CDR2 SQIVND (reference sequence). The CDR3 runs 14 residues. Trimming at V came to 1 base and at J to 2 bases, leaving 2 bases not matched to a gene. CDR3 DNA sequence: TGTGCCAGTAGTATAGGGGAGGGCACCTACGAGCAGTACTTC. Its translation: CASSIGEGTYEQYF.

This chain joins TRBV7-6 and TRBJ2-1; 10 positions match TRBD2. Germline assignment: CDR1 SGHVS and CDR2 FNYEAQ. The CDR3 has 14 residues. Germline trimming cut 5 bases from V and 5 bases from J; bases unmatched to any gene: 3. The CDR3 protein is CASSERGGHNEQFF. CDR3 DNA sequence: TGTGCCAGCAGCGAGCGGGGGGGACACAATGAGCAGTTCTTC.

The chain recombines TRBV5-4 with TRBJ1-2, with D maybe TRBD1 (5 bases). This CDR3 comprises 14 residues. Germline assignment: CDR1 SGHNT and CDR2 YYREEE (reference sequence). V was shortened by 0 bases and J by 8 bases, with 14 bases between the two germline ends. The CDR3 nucleotides read TGTGCCAGCAGCTTGGGGGAGGGGCTTGGGGGCTACACCTTC. This encodes CASSLGEGLGGYTF. The full variable domain, its missing parts supplied by reference TRBV5-4 and TRBJ1-2, is ETGVTQSPTHLIKTRGQQVTLRCSSQSGHNTVSWYQQALGQGPQFIFQYYREEENGRGNFPPRFSGLQFPNYSSELNVNALELDDSALYLCASSLGEGLGGYTFGSGTRLTVV.

The rearrangement links TRBV6-1 to TRBJ1-5; D might be TRBD1 (5 bases). Germline CDR1 MNHNS, CDR2 SASEGT. The CDR3 contains 14 residues. Trimming removed 4 bases from V and 2 bases from J, with 9 bases in between. The CDR3 DNA reads as TGTGCCAGCAGTGGCAGGGAGGGCAATCAGCCCCAGCATTTT. Protein: CASSGREGNQPQHF.

The chain joins TRBV6-5 to TRBJ2-1; 7 nucleotides match TRBD2. V shed 0 bases and J 2 bases; nucleotides not matched to a gene: 4. The CDR3 runs 16 residues. Germline V lookup: CDR1 MNHEY, CDR2 SVGAGI. CDR3: CASSYSRGLAYNEQFF. CDR3 in DNA: TGTGCCAGCAGTTACTCGAGAGGACTAGCCTACAATGAGCAGTTCTTC.

The chain is built from TRBV18 and TRBJ2-2; D gene unclear. Germline loops: CDR1 KGHSH, CDR2 LQKENI. The V end lost 1 base, the J end lost 1 base, and 7 bases lay between the germline ends. CDR3 length equals 15 residues. CDR3 loop: CASSPLRGNTGELFF. The CDR3 region has the DNA TGTGCCAGCTCACCACTAAGAGGGAACACCGGGGAGCTGTTTTTT.

The J gene is TRBJ2-7, the V gene TRBV4-3; TRBD2 aligns across 8 bases. The CDR3 runs 17 residues. Germline CDR1 LGHNA, CDR2 YSLEER. V lost 9 bases to trimming and J lost 0 bases; unmatched junction nucleotides: 16. CDR3 sequence: CASRPAAGAVGSYEQYF. The DNA of the CDR3 is TGCGCCAGTCGGCCTGCAGCGGGAGCGGTTGGCTCCTACGAGCAGTACTTC.

V gene TRBV9 combines with J gene TRBJ1-1, with TRBD1 matching 10 bases. This CDR3 comprises 13 residues. V gave up 7 bases and J gave up 4 bases; unmatched junction bases: 4. Germline assignment: CDR1 SGDLS and CDR2 YYNGEE. Here the CDR3 reads CASCRDRGTEAFF. CDR3 DNA: TGTGCCAGCTGCCGGGACAGGGGCACTGAAGCTTTCTTT. Variable domain in full (rest from reference TRBV9 and TRBJ1-1): DSGVTQTPKHLITATGQRVTLRCSPRSGDLSVYWYQQSLDQGLQFLIQYYNGEERAKGNILERFSAQQFPDLHSELNLSSLELGDSALYFCASCRDRGTEAFFGQGTRLTVV.

The V call is TRBV4-2, the J call TRBJ1-4; D not resolved. The CDR3 extends over 16 amino acids. In germline, CDR1 is LGHNA, CDR2 YNFKEQ. V lost 4 bases to trimming and J lost 0 bases, with 12 bases between them. The CDR3 sequence is CASSPMEQSTNEKLFF. The CDR3 DNA sequence: TGTGCCAGCAGCCCTATGGAGCAGTCAACTAATGAAAAACTGTTTTTT.

This chain joins TRBV9 and TRBJ2-2; 11 bases are shared with TRBD2. CDR1 and CDR2 (germline): SGDLS, YYNGEE. CDR3 length equals 17 residues. After removal of 7 bases from V and 4 bases from J, the junction contained 12 bases not matched to a gene. CDR3: CASGVWASGRSTGELFF. In nucleotides, the CDR3 is TGTGCCAGCGGGGTGTGGGCTAGCGGGAGGTCCACCGGGGAGCTGTTTTTT.

The chain recombines TRBV21-1 with TRBJ2-7; the D call TRBD2 from the table was never checked on the DNA. TRBV21-1 is deemed a pseudogene. The CDR3 runs 17 residues. The CDR3 protein is CASSLRDRLAGGYEQYF. The CDR3 nucleotides read TGTGCCAGCAGCCTACGAGACCGACTAGCGGGAGGCTACGAGCAGTACTTC.

The chain uses TRBV18 and TRBJ1-2, with TRBD1 as a possible D gene (5 bases). CDR1 KGHSH and CDR2 LQKENI come from the germline V gene. V lost 1 base and J 0 bases, leaving 12 bases between the germline ends. The CDR3 length is 16 residues. As DNA, the CDR3 is TGTGCCAGCTCACCACTGGGAGGGGACGCTAACTATGGCTACACCTTC. Translated, it gives CASSPLGGDANYGYTF.

The J gene is TRBJ1-4, the V gene TRBV4-3, with a possible D match to TRBD1 (5 bases). V shed 4 bases and J shed 5 bases, with 11 bases lying between them. The CDR3 runs 14 residues. The germline V gene encodes CDR1 LGHNA and CDR2 YSLEER. CDR3 nucleotide sequence: TGCGCCAGCAGCCGGAGGGGATTAAATGAAAAACTGTTTTTT. Translated: CASSRRGLNEKLFF.

This clone was counted a few times. Mismatch with germline at one junction end may stem from a read error. The chain has TRBV11-1 and TRBJ1-2, with TRBD1 identical over 8 bases. Per germline, CDR1 SGHAT and CDR2 FQDESV (reference sequence). The CDR3 spans 14 residues. In nucleotides, the CDR3 is TGTGCCAGCAGCTTGGGGACAGGTAACGATGGCTACACCTTC. Translation: CASSLGTGNDGYTF.

V is TRBV4-1 and J is TRBJ2-1; possibly TRBD2 for D (5 bases). CDR1 is MGHRA, CDR2 YSYEKL, per germline. V lost 0 bases and J lost 3, with 18 bases in between. There are 18 residues in the CDR3. The CDR3 DNA reads as TGCGCCAGCAGCCAAGAACTGAGGAGGTCGAGGGTCTACAATGAGCAGTTCTTC. Residues: CASSQELRRSRVYNEQFF.